A single sample is the source of the 26 T cell receptor beta chains below, sequenced in a study of blood T cells in healthy people across ages. The use of a sample-barcoded 5' primer and a J-beta primer mix characterized a second PCR of roughly 7 to 11 cycles. MiXCR was run by TCRdb on the 5' RACE reads, yielding one entry per CDR3 protein. In the table there are more than 900,000 distinct CDR3 sequences, approximately 25% of which are singletons. These data are also associated with another study on T cells of mothers and their children.

Sequencing was carried out using blood. The origin of the receptors is a girl aged 2 to 10 in good health.

In this sample, this clonotype turned up a few times. The chain uses TRBV12-3 or TRBV12-4 and TRBJ2-4, with D perhaps TRBD2 (7 bases). This CDR3 spans 17 amino acids. V was clipped by 6 bases and J by 3 bases, with 21 bases between them. The CDR3 loop is CASSYRGDYLLKNIQYF. The CDR3 DNA sequence: TGTGCCAGCAGCTATAGGGGGGACTACCTTCTCAAAAACATTCAGTACTTC.

In this sample, this clonotype turned up a few times. This chain links TRBV27 with TRBJ1-2; the D gene is possibly TRBD1 (5 bases). Germline CDR1 MNHEY, CDR2 SMNVEV (reference sequence). The CDR3 is 14 residues long. V shed 5 bases and J shed 2 bases, with 12 bases lying between them. CDR3 in amino acids: CASSAGTRNYGYTF. In DNA form, the CDR3 reads TGTGCCAGCAGTGCGGGGACGCGGAACTATGGCTACACCTTC.

This clonotype was observed a handful of times. The V and J genes are TRBV5-1 and TRBJ2-5, with a possible D match to TRBD1 (6 bases). Near its end, the DNA agrees better with TRBJ2-7, so the J call may be wrong. CDR3 length: 15 residues. Germline values: CDR1 SGHRS, CDR2 YFSETQ. This CDR3 reads CASSIESGTSDEQYF. CDR3 sequence (DNA): TGCGCCAGCAGCATCGAATCCGGGACATCCGACGAGCAGTACTTC.

In its sample, this clonotype was seen a few times. The chain employs TRBV7-9 and TRBJ2-5, with TRBD1 matching 8 bases. The DNA end lines up better with TRBJ2-1; the J call may be wrong. Germline V CDR1 and CDR2: SEHNR, FQNEAQ (reference sequence). The CDR3 has 16 residues. The CDR3 here is CASSSSGTGLYNEQFF. In nucleotides, the CDR3 is TGTGCCAGCAGCTCCTCCGGGACAGGTTTATACAATGAGCAGTTCTTC.

This chain joins TRBV4-3 and TRBJ2-5; 10 bases match TRBD1. TRBJ2-1 matches the DNA end more closely, so the J call is doubtful. The CDR3 loop spans 15 amino acids. The germline V gene encodes CDR1 LGHNA and CDR2 YSLEER. The CDR3 is CASTPDRGLYNEQFF. Written as DNA, the CDR3 is TGCGCCAGCACCCCAGACAGGGGGCTATACAATGAGCAGTTCTTC.

This clonotype was detected ten times or more. CDR3 sequence: CASSVGGGAYEQYF. CDR3 DNA sequence: TGTGCCAGCAGTGTCGGCGGGGGGGCCTACGAGCAGTACTTC. The chain has TRBV9 and TRBJ2-7, with 9 positions matching TRBD2. This CDR3 comprises 14 residues. The junction had 5 bases not matched to a gene; V was cut back by 5 bases and J by 2 bases. The germline V gene encodes CDR1 SGDLS and CDR2 YYNGEE.

This clonotype was counted only a few times. The chain links TRBV20-1 to TRBJ2-5, with TRBD1 as a possible D gene (6 bases). The DNA matches TRBJ2-7 better at its end, which makes the J call doubtful. This CDR3 has 14 residues. CDR1 and CDR2 from the germline V gene are DFQATT and SNEGSKA (reference sequence). DNA of the CDR3: TGCAGTGTCCCACGAGGGGGTAGGACCTACGAGCAGTACTTC. Encoded protein: CSVPRGGRTYEQYF.

About this clonotype: At one end the junction does not follow the germline gene, possibly because of a read error. The chain carries TRBV7-8 and TRBJ2-3; 8 positions agree with TRBD1. The germline V gene has CDR1 SGHVS and CDR2 FQNEAQ. This CDR3 comprises 15 residues. CDR3 sequence (DNA): TGCGCCAGCACCCTAAGGGGACAGGAACGAGATACGCAGTATTTT. Encoded protein: CASTLRGQERDTQYF.

Comments on this clonotype: Sequence at one end of the junction differs from germline and may be a read error. J is TRBJ2-7 and V is TRBV7-7; D gene ambiguous. CDR1 and CDR2 from the germline V gene are SSHAT and FNYEAQ (reference sequence). The CDR3 runs 13 residues. As DNA, the CDR3 is TGTGCTAGCAGCTTAGGGTTAGAGGACGAGCAGTACTTC. As protein: CASSLGLEDEQYF.

This clonotype was counted a few times. V is TRBV5-1 and J is TRBJ2-3; 9 bases map to TRBD2. V trimming: 5 bases; J trimming: 4 bases; junction bases outside the gene matches: 5. Looked up from germline, CDR1 is SGHRS and CDR2 is YFSETQ. This CDR3 has 14 residues. In DNA, the CDR3 is TGCGCCAGCAGGCTAGCGGGGTCCCCAGATACGCAGTATTTT. This gives the protein CASRLAGSPDTQYF.

The chain joins TRBV5-1 to TRBJ2-3; TRBD1 is a possible D gene (5 bases). Trimming shortened V by 1 base and J by 6 bases, and 15 bases separated the two germline ends. Germline values: CDR1 SGHRS, CDR2 YFSETQ. CDR3 size: 15 residues. DNA of the CDR3: TGCGCCAGCAGCTTGTATCAGGGTTACACGGATACGCAGTATTTT. It specifies CASSLYQGYTDTQYF. The full variable domain, completed using reference TRBV5-1 and TRBJ2-3, is KAGVTQTPRYLIKTRGQQVTLSCSPISGHRSVSWYQQTPGQGLQFLFEYFSETQRNKGNFPGRFSGRQFSNSRSEMNVSTLELGDSALYLCASSLYQGYTDTQYFGPGTRLTVL.

This clonotype showed up many times. The CDR3 loop is CSVAYNEQFF. DNA for the CDR3: TGCAGCGTCGCCTACAATGAGCAGTTCTTC. The chain combines TRBV29-1 with TRBJ2-1; no clear D. This CDR3 contains 10 residues. V was trimmed by 6 bases and J by 2 bases, leaving 2 bases between them. Germline lookup yields CDR1 SQVTM and CDR2 ANQGSEA.

This clonotype was observed a few times. The gene calls are TRBV20-1 and TRBJ2-7; the match to TRBD1 covers 10 bases. This CDR3 has 12 amino acids. With 7 bases clipped from V and 3 bases from J, the junction kept 3 bases outside the gene matches. The germline V gene has CDR1 DFQATT and CDR2 SNEGSKA (reference sequence). The CDR3, as DNA: TGCAGTGGTTGGACAGGGGGCTACGAGCAGTACTTC. It is translated as CSGWTGGYEQYF.

CDR3 sequence (DNA): TGTGCCAGCAGCGTAGGGGACTCTTACACCGGGGAGCTGTTTTTT. Protein sequence: CASSVGDSYTGELFF. The J gene is TRBJ2-2, the V gene TRBV9; a weak D match, TRBD2 (6 bases). Trimming stripped 0 bases from V and 3 bases from J, with 9 bases between. The CDR3 loop spans 15 amino acids. Germline V CDR1 and CDR2: SGDLS, YYNGEE.

The chain joins TRBV20-1 to TRBJ2-7; the D call may be TRBD1 or TRBD2 (5 bases each). CDR1 and CDR2 from the germline V gene are DFQATT and SNEGSKA (reference sequence). The CDR3 covers 15 residues. The germline V and J ends were trimmed by 0 bases and 0 bases, with 12 bases remaining between them. The CDR3: CSAREVGDSSYEQYF. The DNA for the CDR3 is TGCAGTGCTAGAGAAGTGGGGGATAGCTCCTACGAGCAGTACTTC.

There are a few counts of this clonotype. The V gene is TRBV6-6, the J gene TRBJ1-2, with D tentatively TRBD1 (6 bases). CDR1 MNHNY and CDR2 SVGAGI come from the germline V gene (reference sequence). Trimming stripped 2 bases from V and 6 bases from J, with 13 bases between. This CDR3 spans 14 amino acids. The CDR3 loop is CASSYGSTGNGYTF. For the CDR3, the DNA is TGTGCCAGCAGTTACGGATCTACAGGGAATGGCTACACCTTC.

This clonotype has more than one count but fewer than ten. The chain couples TRBV7-2 to TRBJ1-5; TRBD1 is a possible D gene (5 bases). There are 13 residues in the CDR3. CDR1 is SGHTA, CDR2 FQGNSA, per germline. Deletions cut 6 bases from V and 7 bases from J, with 13 bases between. CDR3 amino acids: CASSQGIGQPQHF. The CDR3 DNA follows: TGTGCCAGCAGTCAGGGAATTGGGCAGCCCCAGCATTTT.

The chain links TRBV29-1 to TRBJ2-2, with D possibly being TRBD2 (6 bases). This CDR3 has 13 amino acids. The germline V and J ends were trimmed by 7 bases and 3 bases, with 12 bases remaining between them. Germline lookup yields CDR1 SQVTM and CDR2 ANQGSEA. DNA for the CDR3: TGCAGCGGGAGGGAGGATTACACCGGGGAGCTGTTTTTT. Its translation is CSGREDYTGELFF.

This clonotype was recorded a few times. The chain is built from TRBV5-1 and TRBJ1-3; D unresolved. Looked up from germline, CDR1 is SGHRS and CDR2 is YFSETQ. CDR3 length equals 14 residues. V lost 4 bases and J lost 4, with 12 bases in between. The CDR3 protein is CASSTSAGGNTIYF. The CDR3 bases are TGCGCCAGCAGCACCTCAGCGGGGGGAAACACCATATATTTT.

In this sample, this clonotype turned up a few times. CDR3 in amino acids: CASSQDRFADTQYF. In DNA, the CDR3 is TGCGCCAGCAGCCAAGATCGTTTTGCAGATACGCAGTATTTT. The chain combines TRBV4-3 with TRBJ2-3; D is unresolved. The CDR3 loop spans 14 amino acids. Germline-derived CDR1 and CDR2 are LGHNA and YSLEER. Trimming stripped 0 bases from V and 4 bases from J, with 8 bases between.

The rearrangement joins TRBV6-2 or TRBV6-3 to TRBJ2-1; D is uncertain. CDR1 and CDR2 from the germline V gene are MNHEY and SVGEGT. Trimming took off 6 bases at V and 5 bases at J, with 17 bases between the two ends. There are 15 residues in the CDR3. The CDR3 DNA follows: TGTGCCAGCAGCCCGGACGACCAATGGAACAATGAGCAGTTCTTC. Protein product: CASSPDDQWNNEQFF.

In nucleotides, the CDR3 is TGTGCCAGCAGTGGGGTCCCCACCACGGCAGGGGGCACCTACGAGCAGTACTTC. It is translated as CASSGVPTTAGGTYEQYF. The chain joins TRBV25-1 to TRBJ2-7, with TRBD1 matching 8 bases. J was trimmed by 2 bases and V by 4 bases; bases with no gene match: 16. CDR3 length: 18 residues. Germline CDR1 is MGHDK and CDR2 is SYGVNS.

This clonotype was observed a few times. The chain joins TRBV13 to TRBJ2-5, with D possibly being TRBD1 or TRBD2 (5 bases each). The better agreement between TRBJ2-1 and the DNA end casts doubt on the J call. In germline, CDR1 is PRHDT, CDR2 FYEKMQ (reference sequence). The CDR3 sequence is 13 residues long. CDR3 amino acids: CASSLAGTNEQFF. The CDR3 DNA reads TGTGCCAGCAGCTTGGCCGGGACCAATGAGCAGTTCTTC.

This clonotype turned up a few times. The chain is built from TRBV12-3 or TRBV12-4 and TRBJ1-2, with 9 bases that match TRBD1. Unmatched junction bases numbered 4, after V lost 4 bases and J lost 4 bases. There are 14 residues in the CDR3. The CDR3 loop is CASSSGTGTYGYTF. CDR3 nucleotide sequence: TGTGCCAGCAGTTCCGGGACAGGGACCTATGGCTACACCTTC.

This clonotype was seen more than once but under ten times. A junction boundary mismatches the germline segment, possibly from a read error. The chain recombines TRBV4-2 with TRBJ2-7, with TRBD1 matching 7 bases. The CDR3 loop spans 15 amino acids. Per germline, CDR1 LGHNA and CDR2 YNFKEQ. CDR3 nucleotide sequence: TGTGCCAGCAGCCAAGGGGGGACAGCCTCCTACGGGCAGTACTTC. Protein: CASSQGGTASYGQYF.

This clonotype was recorded a few times. The chain links TRBV7-8 to TRBJ2-7; perhaps TRBD2 as D (6 bases). Trimming took off 2 bases at V and 4 bases at J, with 12 bases between the two ends. Germline lookup yields CDR1 SGHVS and CDR2 FQNEAQ. The CDR3 loop spans 14 amino acids. The CDR3 DNA follows: TGTGCCAGCAGCTTACTCGACGGGAGATACGAGCAGTACTTC. Residues: CASSLLDGRYEQYF.